This TCR beta chain came from a study of blood T cells in healthy people across ages. Findings and limits, study-wide: CMV status of donors was not determined, possibly confounding expanded clonotype changes.

A second about 6 to 12 cycle PCR used barcoded and J-beta primers. Each cDNA molecule received a tag from a template-switch adaptor that had 12 random nucleotides. TCRdb redid the calling of the 5' RACE reads with MiXCR, one entry per CDR3 protein. The sample yields about 900,000 distinct CDR3 sequences, roughly 43% seen once. The CDR3 totals 14 residues. Germline V gene sequence: CDR1 SGHRS, CDR2 YFSETQ. V lost 5 bases to trimming and J lost 1 base; unmatched junction nucleotides: 3. The study recruited healthy Caucasian donors from Russia who were aged about 6 to 95. As regards this clonotype: What it binds is unknown.

The clonotype comes from a man aged 25-40 years in good health. V is TRBV5-1 and J is TRBJ1-1; 9 positions agree with TRBD1. Material for sequencing was blood. The DNA for the CDR3 is TGCGCCAGCAGAACGGGACAGGGGAACACTGAAGCTTTCTTT. Protein: CASRTGQGNTEAFF.